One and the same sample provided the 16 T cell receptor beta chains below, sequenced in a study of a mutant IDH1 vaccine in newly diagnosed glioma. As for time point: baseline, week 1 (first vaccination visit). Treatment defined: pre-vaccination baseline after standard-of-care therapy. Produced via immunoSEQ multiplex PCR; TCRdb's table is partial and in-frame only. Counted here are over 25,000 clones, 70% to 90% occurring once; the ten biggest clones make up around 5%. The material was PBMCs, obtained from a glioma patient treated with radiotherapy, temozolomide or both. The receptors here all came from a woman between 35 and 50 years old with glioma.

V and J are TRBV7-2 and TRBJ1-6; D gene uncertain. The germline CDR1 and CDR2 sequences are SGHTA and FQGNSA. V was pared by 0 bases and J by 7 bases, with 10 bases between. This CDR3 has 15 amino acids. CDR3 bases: TGTGCCAGCAGCTTAGCGTCCGTGGGAAATTCACCCCTCCACTTT. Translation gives CASSLASVGNSPLHF.

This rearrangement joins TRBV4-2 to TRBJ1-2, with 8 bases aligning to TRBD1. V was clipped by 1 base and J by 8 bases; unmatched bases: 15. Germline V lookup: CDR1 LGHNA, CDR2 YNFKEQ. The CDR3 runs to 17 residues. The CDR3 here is CASSQGGQALNSKGYTF. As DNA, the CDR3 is TGTGCCAGCAGCCAAGGGGGACAGGCCTTGAATAGTAAGGGCTACACCTTC.

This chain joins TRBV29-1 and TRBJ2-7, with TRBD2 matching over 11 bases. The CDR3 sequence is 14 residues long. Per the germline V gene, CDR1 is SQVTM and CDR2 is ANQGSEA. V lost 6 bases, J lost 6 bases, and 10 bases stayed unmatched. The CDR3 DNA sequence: TGCAGCGTCCGATTCCCGGGACTAGCGGTCGAGCAGTACTTC. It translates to CSVRFPGLAVEQYF.

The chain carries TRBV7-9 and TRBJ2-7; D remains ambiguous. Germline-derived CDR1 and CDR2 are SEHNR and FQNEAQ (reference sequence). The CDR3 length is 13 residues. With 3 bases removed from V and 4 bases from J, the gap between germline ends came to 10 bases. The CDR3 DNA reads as TGTGCCAGCAGCTTCTCCCGTGGGTACGAGCAGTACTTC. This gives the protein CASSFSRGYEQYF.

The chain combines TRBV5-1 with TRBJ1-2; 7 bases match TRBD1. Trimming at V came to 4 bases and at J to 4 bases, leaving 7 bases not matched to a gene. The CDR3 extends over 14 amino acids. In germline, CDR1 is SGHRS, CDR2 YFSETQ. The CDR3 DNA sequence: TGCGCCAGCAGCCCCCGGGACAGCCTCTATGGCTACACCTTC. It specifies CASSPRDSLYGYTF.

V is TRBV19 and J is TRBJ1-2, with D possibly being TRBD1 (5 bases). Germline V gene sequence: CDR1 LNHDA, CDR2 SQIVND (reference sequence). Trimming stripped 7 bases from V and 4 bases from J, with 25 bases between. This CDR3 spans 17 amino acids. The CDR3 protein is CASTPPGQLGGIYGYTF. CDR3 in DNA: TGTGCCAGTACCCCGCCTGGGCAGCTGGGGGGTATCTATGGCTACACCTTC. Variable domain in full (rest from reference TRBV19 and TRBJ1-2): DGGITQSPKYLFRKEGQNVTLSCEQNLNHDAMYWYRQDPGQGLRLIYYSQIVNDFQKGDIAEGYSVSREKKESFPLTVTSAQKNPTAFYLCASTPPGQLGGIYGYTFGSGTRLTVV.

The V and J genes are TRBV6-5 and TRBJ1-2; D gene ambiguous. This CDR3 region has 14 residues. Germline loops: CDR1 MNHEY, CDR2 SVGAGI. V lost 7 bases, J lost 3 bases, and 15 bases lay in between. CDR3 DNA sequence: TGTGCCAGCACCCAAACGTGGAGGGACTATGGCTACACCTTC. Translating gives CASTQTWRDYGYTF.

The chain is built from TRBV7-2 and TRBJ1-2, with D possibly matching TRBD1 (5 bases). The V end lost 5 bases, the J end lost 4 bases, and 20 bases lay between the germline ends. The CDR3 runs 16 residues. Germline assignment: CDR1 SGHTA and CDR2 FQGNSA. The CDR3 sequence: CASSDEGTTFAYGYTF. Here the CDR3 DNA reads TGTGCCAGCAGCGACGAAGGGACCACATTTGCCTATGGCTACACCTTC.

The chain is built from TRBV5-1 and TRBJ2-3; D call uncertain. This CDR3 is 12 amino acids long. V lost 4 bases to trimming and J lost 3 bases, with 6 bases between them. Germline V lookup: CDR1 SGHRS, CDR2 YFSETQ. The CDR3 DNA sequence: TGCGCCAGCAGCCCAATGACAGATACGCAGTATTTT. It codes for CASSPMTDTQYF.

CDR3 in DNA: TGTGCCAGCAGCCCTAGCGGGAGTAAAACAGATACGCAGTATTTT. Amino acid sequence: CASSPSGSKTDTQYF. The V and J genes are TRBV5-4 and TRBJ2-3; TRBD2 matches 10 bases. The CDR3 consists of 15 residues. Germline values: CDR1 SGHNT, CDR2 YYREEE (reference sequence). With V trimmed by 4 bases and J by 3 bases, 5 bases remained unmatched.

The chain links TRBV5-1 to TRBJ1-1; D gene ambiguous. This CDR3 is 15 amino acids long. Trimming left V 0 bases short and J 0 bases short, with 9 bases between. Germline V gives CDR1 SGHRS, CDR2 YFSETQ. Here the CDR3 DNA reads TGCGCCAGCAGCTTGGCCCAGCGAATGAACACTGAAGCTTTCTTT. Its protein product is CASSLAQRMNTEAFF.

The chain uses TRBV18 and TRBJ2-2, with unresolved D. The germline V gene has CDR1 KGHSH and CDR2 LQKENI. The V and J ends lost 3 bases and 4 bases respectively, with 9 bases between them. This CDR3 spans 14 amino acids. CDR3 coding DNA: TGTGCCAGCTCACCGGACCTTTCCACCGGGGAGCTGTTTTTT. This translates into CASSPDLSTGELFF.

DNA of the CDR3: TGCAGCGTACGGGAGGGCTACGAGCAGTACTTC. It encodes CSVREGYEQYF. V gene TRBV29-1 combines with J gene TRBJ2-7; TRBD2 agrees at 8 bases. V lost 6 bases to trimming and J lost 3 bases; unmatched junction nucleotides: 1. CDR1 is SQVTM and CDR2 is ANQGSEA in the germline V gene. CDR3 length equals 11 residues.

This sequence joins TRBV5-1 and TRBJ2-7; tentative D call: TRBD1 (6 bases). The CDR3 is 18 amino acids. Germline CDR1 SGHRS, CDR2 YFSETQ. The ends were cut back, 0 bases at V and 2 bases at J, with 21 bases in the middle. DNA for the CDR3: TGCGCCAGCAGCTTGGGGCCTGGGTACCGGGACACACCCTACGAGCAGTACTTC. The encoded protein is CASSLGPGYRDTPYEQYF.

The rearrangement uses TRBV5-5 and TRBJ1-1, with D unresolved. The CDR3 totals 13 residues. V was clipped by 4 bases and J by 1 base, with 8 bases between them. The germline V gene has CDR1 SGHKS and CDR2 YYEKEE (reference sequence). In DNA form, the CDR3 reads TGTGCCAGCAGCGACCGGTGGAACACTGAAGCTTTCTTT. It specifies CASSDRWNTEAFF.

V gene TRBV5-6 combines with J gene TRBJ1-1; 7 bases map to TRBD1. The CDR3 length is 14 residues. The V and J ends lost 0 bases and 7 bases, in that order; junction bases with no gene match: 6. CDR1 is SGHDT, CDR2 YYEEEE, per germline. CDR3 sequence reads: CASSLAGGRGEAFF. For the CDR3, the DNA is TGTGCCAGCAGCTTGGCAGGGGGACGGGGTGAAGCTTTCTTT. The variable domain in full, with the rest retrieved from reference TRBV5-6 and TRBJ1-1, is DAGVTQSPTHLIKTRGQQVTLRCSPKSGHDTVSWYQQALGQGPQFIFQYYEEEERQRGNFPDRFSGHQFPNYSSELNVNALLLGDSALYLCASSLAGGRGEAFFGQGTRLTVV.